This T cell receptor (beta chain) was sequenced during a study of blood T cell repertoires in COVID-19. Germline V CDR1 and CDR2: LNHNV, YYDKDF (reference sequence). The CDR3 is 14 residues long. The V end lost 0 bases, the J end lost 9 bases, and 12 bases lay between the germline ends. Only one count was recorded for this clone. Assay: immunoSEQ multiplex PCR; the TCRdb copy retains only in-frame clones and omits some. This table has under 250,000 clones, approximately 88% appearing once. The V call is TRBV15, the J call TRBJ1-5, with D perhaps matching TRBD1 (6 bases). Sequencing used peripheral blood. The source is a man aged 55 to 70 who had recovered from COVID-19. CDR3 loop: CATSRDRGMGPQHF. The CDR3 DNA reads TGTGCCACCAGCAGAGATAGGGGGATGGGGCCCCAGCATTTT.